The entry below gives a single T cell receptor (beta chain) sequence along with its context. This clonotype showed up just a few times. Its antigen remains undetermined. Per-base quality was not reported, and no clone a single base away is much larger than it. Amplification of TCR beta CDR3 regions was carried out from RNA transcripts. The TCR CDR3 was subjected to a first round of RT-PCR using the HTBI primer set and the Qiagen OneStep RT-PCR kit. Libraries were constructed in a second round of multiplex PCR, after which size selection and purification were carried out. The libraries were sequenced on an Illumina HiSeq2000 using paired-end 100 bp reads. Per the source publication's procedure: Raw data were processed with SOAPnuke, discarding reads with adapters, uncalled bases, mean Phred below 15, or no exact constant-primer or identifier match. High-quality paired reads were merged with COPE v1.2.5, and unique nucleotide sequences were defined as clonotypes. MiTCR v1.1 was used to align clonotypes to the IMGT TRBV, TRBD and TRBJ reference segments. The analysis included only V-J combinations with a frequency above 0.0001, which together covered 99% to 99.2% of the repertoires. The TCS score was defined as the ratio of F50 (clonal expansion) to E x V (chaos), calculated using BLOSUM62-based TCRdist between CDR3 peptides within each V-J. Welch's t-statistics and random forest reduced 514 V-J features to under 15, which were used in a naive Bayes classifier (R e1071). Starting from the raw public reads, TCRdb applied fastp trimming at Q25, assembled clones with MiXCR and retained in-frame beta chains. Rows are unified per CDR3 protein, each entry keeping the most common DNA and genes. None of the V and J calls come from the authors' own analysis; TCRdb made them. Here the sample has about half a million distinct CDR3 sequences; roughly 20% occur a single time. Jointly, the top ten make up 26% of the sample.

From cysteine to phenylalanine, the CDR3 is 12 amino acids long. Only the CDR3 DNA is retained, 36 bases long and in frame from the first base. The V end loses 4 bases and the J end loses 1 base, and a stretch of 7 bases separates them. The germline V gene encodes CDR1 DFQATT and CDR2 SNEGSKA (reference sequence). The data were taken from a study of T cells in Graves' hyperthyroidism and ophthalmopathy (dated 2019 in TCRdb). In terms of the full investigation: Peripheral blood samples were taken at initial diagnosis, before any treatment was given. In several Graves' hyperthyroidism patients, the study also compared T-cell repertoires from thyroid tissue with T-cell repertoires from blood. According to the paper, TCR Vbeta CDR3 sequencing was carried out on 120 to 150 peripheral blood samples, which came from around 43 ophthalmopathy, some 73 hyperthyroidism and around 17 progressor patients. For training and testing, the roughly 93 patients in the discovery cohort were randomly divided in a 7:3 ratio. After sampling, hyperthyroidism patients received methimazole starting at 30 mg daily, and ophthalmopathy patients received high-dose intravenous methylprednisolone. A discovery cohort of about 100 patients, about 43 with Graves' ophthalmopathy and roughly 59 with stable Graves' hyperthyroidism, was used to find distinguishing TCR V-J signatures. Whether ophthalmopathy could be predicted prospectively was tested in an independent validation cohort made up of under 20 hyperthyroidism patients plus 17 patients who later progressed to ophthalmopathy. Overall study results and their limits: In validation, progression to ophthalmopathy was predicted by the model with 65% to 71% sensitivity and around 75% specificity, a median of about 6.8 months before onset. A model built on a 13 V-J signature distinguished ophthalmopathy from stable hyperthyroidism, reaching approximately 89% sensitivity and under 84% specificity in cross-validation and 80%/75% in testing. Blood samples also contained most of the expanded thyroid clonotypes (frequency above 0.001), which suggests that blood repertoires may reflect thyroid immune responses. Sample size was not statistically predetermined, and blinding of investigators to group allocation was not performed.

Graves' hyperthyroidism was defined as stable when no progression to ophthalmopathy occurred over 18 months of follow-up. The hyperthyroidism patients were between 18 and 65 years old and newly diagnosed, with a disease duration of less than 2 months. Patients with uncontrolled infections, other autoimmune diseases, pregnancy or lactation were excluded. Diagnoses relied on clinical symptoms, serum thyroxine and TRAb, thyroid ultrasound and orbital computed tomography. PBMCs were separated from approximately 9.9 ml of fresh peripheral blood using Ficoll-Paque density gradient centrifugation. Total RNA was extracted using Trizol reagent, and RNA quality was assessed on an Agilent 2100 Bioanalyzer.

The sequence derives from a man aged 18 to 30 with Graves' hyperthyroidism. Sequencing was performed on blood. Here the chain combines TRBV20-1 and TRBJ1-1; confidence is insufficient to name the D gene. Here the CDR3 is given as CSATRRNTEAFF. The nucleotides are TGCAGTGCTACTCGGAGGAACACTGAAGCTTTCTTT.